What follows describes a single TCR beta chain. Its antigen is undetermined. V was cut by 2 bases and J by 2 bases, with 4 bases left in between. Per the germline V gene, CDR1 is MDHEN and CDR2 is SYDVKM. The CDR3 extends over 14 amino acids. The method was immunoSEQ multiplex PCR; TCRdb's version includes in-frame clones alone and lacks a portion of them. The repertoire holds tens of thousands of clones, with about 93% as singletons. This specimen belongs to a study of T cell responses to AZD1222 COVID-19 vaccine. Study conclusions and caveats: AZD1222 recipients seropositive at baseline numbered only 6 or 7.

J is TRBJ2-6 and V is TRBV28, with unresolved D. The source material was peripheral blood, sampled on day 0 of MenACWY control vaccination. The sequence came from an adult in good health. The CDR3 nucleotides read TGTGCCAGCAGTTTAATAACTGGGGCCAACGTCCTGACTTTC. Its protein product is CASSLITGANVLTF.